Listed here is a single T cell receptor beta chain. The antigen is unknown. Looked up from germline, CDR1 is SNHLY and CDR2 is FYNNEI. J gave up 1 base and V 1 base, and 4 bases lay outside the gene matches. The length of the CDR3 is 17 residues. The study ran its PCR with 60 Vbeta and 13 Jbeta primers. Data came from immunoSEQ multiplex PCR; TCRdb stores just in-frame clones and leaves some out. The data show under 200,000 clones, with 82% seen just once and approximately 1.5% held by the top ten. This specimen comes from a study of cytomegalovirus exposure and HLA in healthy donors. Study conclusions and caveats: In presence/absence analyses, roughly uniform sequencing depth across donors was assumed.

The clonotype originates from a girl aged 5 to 17 in good health and CMV-seropositive. Sequenced input: PBMCs. The rearrangement joins TRBV2 to TRBJ2-2, with 9 bases that match TRBD1. DNA for the CDR3: TGTGCCAGCAGTGAAGAGGAGGGACAGGGGAACACCGGGGAGCTGTTTTTT. As protein: CASSEEEGQGNTGELFF.